The T cell receptor (beta chain) described here comes from a study of vaccination and CD4 T cells after COVID-19. About the study: SARS-CoV-2, HCoV-NL63, HCoV-OC43 and HCoV-229E supplied the overlapping spike peptides used to stimulate cells.

The length of the CDR3 is 13 residues. The V end lost 4 bases, the J end lost 2 bases, and 8 bases lay between the germline ends. Germline V gene data show CDR1 as WSHSY and CDR2 as SAAADI. The study sequenced cultured CD4+ T cell DNA using the Oncomine TCR Beta short-read assay. TCRdb called the PCR reads again in MiXCR, with one record for every CDR3 protein. The table lists 9,000 to 10,000 distinct CDR3 sequences, 30% to 35% of them singletons. Noted treatment: approximately nine-day PBMC culture with coronavirus spike peptide pools or control peptides (ViraFEST assay). These CD4+ T cells came from an unexposed donor, sampled before the COVID-19 pandemic (2011-2018). This clonotype was found a few times. Its target is unknown.

The chain is built from TRBV10-2 and TRBJ2-5; D call uncertain. Material: CD4+ T cells from blood, cultured in vitro. The TCR comes from a human donor in good health. The CDR3 loop reads CASSAQAQETQYF. The CDR3 bases are TGCGCCAGCAGTGCCCAGGCGCAAGAGACCCAGTACTTC.